What follows are 27 T cell receptor beta chains derived from one specimen sequenced in a study of shared clonotypes between healthy human individuals. The method was immunoSEQ multiplex PCR; TCRdb's version includes in-frame clones alone and lacks a portion of them. The data contain about 1.1 million clones, 75% to 85% of them singletons. Sequences were obtained from memory CD4+ T cells from PBMCs. This sample's subset: CD45RA-negative fraction. The receptors here all came from a man aged 18 to 30 in good health. Some clones in this sample may be carry-over from other donors' samples.

This chain uses TRBV28 with TRBJ2-2; tentatively, D is TRBD2 (5 bases). The CDR3 has 15 amino acids. Germline assignment: CDR1 MDHEN and CDR2 SYDVKM. V was trimmed by 3 bases and J by 3 bases, leaving 11 bases between them. The CDR3 nucleotides are TGTGCCAGCAGTTTGAGGGCAGGCGACACCGGGGAGCTGTTTTTT. Amino acids: CASSLRAGDTGELFF.

V usage is TRBV15 and J usage is TRBJ2-5, with D possibly being TRBD2 (6 bases). Per germline, CDR1 LNHNV and CDR2 YYDKDF (reference sequence). CDR3 length equals 16 residues. Trimming left V 5 bases short and J 5 bases short, with 21 bases between. Here the CDR3 DNA reads TGTGCCACCAGCCGAATGGGGGGAGAAATAAGGGAGACCCAGTACTTC. Its translation: CATSRMGGEIRETQYF. Full variable domain (remainder filled in from reference TRBV15 and TRBJ2-5): DAMVIQNPRYQVTQFGKPVTLSCSQTLNHNVMYWYQQKSSQAPKLLFHYYDKDFNNEADTPDNFQSRRPNTSFCFLDIRSPGLGDTAMYLCATSRMGGEIRETQYFGPGTRLLVL.

The V gene is TRBV27, the J gene TRBJ1-2; no firm D call. V lost 2 bases and J lost 8, with 12 bases in between. This CDR3 has 13 amino acids. Per germline, CDR1 MNHEY and CDR2 SMNVEV (reference sequence). CDR3 sequence reads: CASSLLGNSGYTF. The CDR3 DNA sequence: TGTGCCAGCAGTTTACTAGGGAACAGCGGCTACACCTTC.

V is TRBV28 and J is TRBJ1-5; TRBD1 agrees at 9 bases. Germline V lookup: CDR1 MDHEN, CDR2 SYDVKM. This CDR3 is built from 14 residues. With 6 bases clipped from V and 7 bases from J, the junction kept 7 bases outside the gene matches. The CDR3 loop is CASRSGTGLQPQHF. As DNA, the CDR3 is TGTGCCAGCAGGTCCGGGACAGGGTTACAGCCCCAGCATTTT.

Of note for this clone: Since a far larger clone is one base different, this is likely a read error. This rearrangement joins TRBV30 to TRBJ2-3; 11 nucleotides align to TRBD2. The CDR3 totals 17 residues. CDR1 and CDR2 from the germline V gene are GTSNPN and SVGIG (reference sequence). Written as DNA, the CDR3 is TGTGCCTGGAGTACTGGACTAGCGGGCAGAAGCACAGATAAGCAGTATTTT. Translated, it gives CAWSTGLAGRSTDKQYF.

In regard to this clone: This same CDR3 is encoded by further DNA sequences in the sample. The rearrangement joins TRBV7-9 to TRBJ1-1; D ambiguous. V was shortened by 2 bases and J by 7 bases, with 8 bases between the two germline ends. CDR1 is SEHNR and CDR2 is FQNEAQ in the germline V gene (reference sequence). This CDR3 is 12 amino acids long. CDR3 loop: CASSLSGGEAFF. The CDR3, as DNA: TGTGCCAGCAGCTTATCGGGTGGTGAAGCTTTCTTT.

CDR3 nucleotides: TGTGCCAGCAGCTTAGCCCCCACCAATGAGCAGTTCTTC. It specifies CASSLAPTNEQFF. This chain uses TRBV5-5 with TRBJ2-1; D unclear. Germline V gives CDR1 SGHKS, CDR2 YYEKEE (reference sequence). This CDR3 has 13 amino acids. Trimming pared 2 bases from V and 6 bases from J, leaving 9 bases between.

The V and J genes are TRBV5-1 and TRBJ2-2, with 13 positions matching TRBD2. The CDR3 is 16 residues long. Looked up from germline, CDR1 is SGHRS and CDR2 is YFSETQ. J was trimmed by 5 bases and V by 2 bases; bases with no gene match: 3. For the CDR3, the DNA is TGCGCCAGCAGCTTCGGACTAGCGGGAGTAACCGGGGAGCTGTTTTTT. Its translation: CASSFGLAGVTGELFF. Complete variable domain (other parts from reference TRBV5-1 and TRBJ2-2): KAGVTQTPRYLIKTRGQQVTLSCSPISGHRSVSWYQQTPGQGLQFLFEYFSETQRNKGNFPGRFSGRQFSNSRSEMNVSTLELGDSALYLCASSFGLAGVTGELFFGEGSRLTVL.

Here the CDR3 DNA reads TGTGCCAGCAGCCCCTTTGGTCAGGCCACTGAAGCTTTCTTT. It translates to CASSPFGQATEAFF. This chain uses TRBV21-1 with TRBJ1-1; the table's D gene call, TRBD1, was not cross checked with the DNA. TRBV21-1 is tagged as a pseudogene. CDR3 length: 14 amino acids.

The chain couples TRBV28 to TRBJ1-1; D not certain. CDR1 MDHEN and CDR2 SYDVKM come from the germline V gene. V was cut by 10 bases and J by 0 bases, with 9 bases left in between. The CDR3 is made up of 12 amino acids. The CDR3 bases are TGTGCCACCACTCGCATGAACACTGAAGCTTTCTTT. Amino acid sequence: CATTRMNTEAFF.

The CDR3 region has the DNA TGTGCCAGCAGCCAACGAGCTAGCGGGAAGGATACGCAGTATTTT. Amino acids: CASSQRASGKDTQYF. The J gene is TRBJ2-3, the V gene TRBV7-2; 9 bases are a match to TRBD2. Germline CDR1 SGHTA, CDR2 FQGNSA. J gave up 6 bases and V 5 bases, and 9 bases lay outside the gene matches. This CDR3 region has 15 residues.

J is TRBJ1-2 and V is TRBV4-3; 8 bases are a match to TRBD1. CDR3 length: 15 residues. Looked up from germline, CDR1 is LGHNA and CDR2 is YSLEER. The ends lost 0 bases at V and 8 bases at J; junction bases unmatched: 8. CDR3 DNA: TGCGCCAGCAGCCAAGATGGGACAGGAATTAAAGGCTACACCTTC. This translates into CASSQDGTGIKGYTF.

This chain connects TRBV4-2 to TRBJ1-1, with a tentative D call TRBD1 (6 bases). This CDR3 region has 16 residues. V was clipped by 0 bases and J by 2 bases, with 13 bases between them. Germline loops: CDR1 LGHNA, CDR2 YNFKEQ. CDR3 sequence: CASSQDLAGTNTEAFF. The CDR3 DNA sequence: TGTGCCAGCAGCCAAGATCTCGCCGGGACAAACACTGAAGCTTTCTTT.

This clone has only a few counts. The V and J genes are TRBV28 and TRBJ2-7; 14 bases agree with TRBD2. The CDR3 totals 15 residues. V lost 2 bases to trimming and J lost 10 bases; unmatched junction nucleotides: 7. The germline gives CDR1 MDHEN, CDR2 SYDVKM. CDR3 amino acids: CASSLAGLAGGHQYF. Here the CDR3 DNA reads TGTGCCAGCAGTTTAGCAGGACTAGCGGGAGGACATCAGTACTTC.

With regard to this clone: Distinct nucleotide sequences in the sample also encode this CDR3. The V and J genes are TRBV4-1 and TRBJ1-5; 7 bases agree with TRBD1. This CDR3 comprises 15 residues. Germline CDR1 is MGHRA and CDR2 is YSYEKL. Trimming cost V 0 bases and J 5 bases; bases outside gene matches: 4. The CDR3 loop is CASSQEGTGDQPQHF. The CDR3, as DNA: TGCGCCAGCAGCCAAGAGGGAACAGGGGATCAGCCCCAGCATTTT.

The chain uses TRBV7-3 and TRBJ2-1; D might be TRBD2 (5 bases). The CDR3 runs to 13 residues. The V gene lost 5 bases and the J gene lost 15 bases, with 20 bases spanning the gap. Germline CDR1 and CDR2: SGHTA and FQGTGA. CDR3: CASSPGSGGSPFF. For the CDR3, the DNA is TGTGCCAGCAGCCCGGGGTCTGGTGGGAGCCCGTTCTTC. Full variable domain (rest looked up from reference TRBV7-3 and TRBJ2-1): GAGVSQTPSNKVTEKGKYVELRCDPISGHTALYWYRQSLGQGPEFLIYFQGTGAADDSGLPNDRFFAVRPEGSVSTLKIQRTERGDSAVYLCASSPGSGGSPFFGPGTRLTVL.

This chain links TRBV10-2 with TRBJ1-2; D not certain. In germline, CDR1 is WSHSY, CDR2 SAAADI. The CDR3 length is 13 residues. V was trimmed by 4 bases and J by 2 bases, leaving 8 bases between them. CDR3 nucleotide sequence: TGCGCCAGCAGTGGTCGGGGAAACTATGGCTACACCTTC. It translates to CASSGRGNYGYTF.

This clone was counted many times. This sample includes further DNA sequences coding for the same CDR3. V and J are TRBV6-6 and TRBJ2-1, with D tentatively TRBD2 (6 bases). Trimming cost V 8 bases and J 1 base, with 12 bases left between them. Germline V lookup: CDR1 MNHNY, CDR2 SVGAGI (reference sequence). This CDR3 is 14 amino acids long. The CDR3 bases are TGTGCCAGCCGTCCAGGGAGGTCCTACAATGAGCAGTTCTTC. As protein: CASRPGRSYNEQFF.

J is TRBJ2-2 and V is TRBV28; TRBD1 matches at 8 bases. The CDR3 contains 15 residues. Germline values: CDR1 MDHEN, CDR2 SYDVKM. The junction had 4 bases not matched to a gene; V was cut back by 6 bases and J by 1 base. CDR3 bases: TGTGCCAGCAGCTACGGACAGGGGAACACCGGGGAGCTGTTTTTT. Translated: CASSYGQGNTGELFF.

The chain links TRBV11-2 to TRBJ1-6, with 9 positions matching TRBD1. With V trimmed by 4 bases and J by 6 bases, 7 bases remained unmatched. Germline V gene data show CDR1 as SGHAT and CDR2 as FQNNGV. The CDR3 runs to 16 residues. The chain's CDR3 is CASSWIGQGLNSPLHF. CDR3 nucleotide sequence: TGTGCCAGCAGCTGGATTGGACAGGGGCTTAATTCACCCCTCCACTTT.

The chain couples TRBV9 to TRBJ2-7, with 9 positions matching TRBD2. CDR1 and CDR2 (germline): SGDLS, YYNGEE. Trimming removed 4 bases from V and 2 bases from J; junction bases left unmatched: 4. The CDR3 runs to 14 residues. CDR3 bases: TGTGCCAGCAGCTGGGCGGGAGGGCCCTACGAGCAGTACTTC. It is translated as CASSWAGGPYEQYF.

The V call is TRBV6-5, the J call TRBJ1-2; perhaps TRBD1 as D (5 bases). V was shortened by 5 bases and J by 8 bases, with 18 bases between the two germline ends. This CDR3 region has 14 residues. CDR1 is MNHEY, CDR2 SVGAGI, per germline. CDR3 sequence reads: CASSRDSLPGGYTF. CDR3 coding DNA: TGTGCCAGCAGTCGGGACTCCTTGCCGGGAGGCTACACCTTC.

This chain joins TRBV7-2 and TRBJ2-7; 8 nucleotides align to TRBD2. The CDR3 sequence is 14 residues long. The germline V gene has CDR1 SGHTA and CDR2 FQGNSA. Losses at the gene ends were 6 bases for V and 4 bases for J; bases not matched to a gene: 8. CDR3 nucleotide sequence: TGTGCCAGCAGAACGAGCGGGAGATTATACGAGCAGTACTTC. Translated: CASRTSGRLYEQYF.

The chain joins TRBV14 to TRBJ2-1; D possibly corresponds to TRBD1 (5 bases). The CDR3 has 14 residues. V was clipped by 3 bases and J by 5 bases, with 11 bases between them. Germline loops: CDR1 SGHDN, CDR2 FVKESK. This CDR3 is CASSQGRFDNEQFF. The CDR3 coding sequence is TGTGCCAGCAGCCAGGGGCGGTTCGACAATGAGCAGTTCTTC.

This clone was counted a few times. V usage is TRBV7-2 and J usage is TRBJ2-3, with a possible D match to TRBD2 (6 bases). Trimming cost V 2 bases and J 0 bases, with 12 bases left between them. Germline CDR1 and CDR2: SGHTA and FQGNSA. There are 16 residues in the CDR3. DNA of the CDR3: TGTGCCAGCAGCTTATTAGGCGGGGCAAGCACAGATACGCAGTATTTT. It codes for CASSLLGGASTDTQYF. Together with reference TRBV7-2 and TRBJ2-3, the CDR3 gives the full variable domain: GAGVSQSPSNKVTEKGKDVELRCDPISGHTALYWYRQSLGQGLEFLIYFQGNSAPDKSGLPSDRFSAERTGGSVSTLTIQRTQQEDSAVYLCASSLLGGASTDTQYFGPGTRLTVL.

CDR3 DNA sequence: TGTGCTAGTGGTCCAGGGGACAGGAACTATGGCTACACCTTC. Translating it yields CASGPGDRNYGYTF. The chain links TRBV12-5 to TRBJ1-2; TRBD1 agrees at 8 bases. Germline CDR1 reads LGHNT; CDR2 reads FRNRAP. After removal of 5 bases from V and 2 bases from J, the junction contained 4 bases not matched to a gene. CDR3 length equals 14 residues.

This clone was counted a single time. The V gene is TRBV6-1, the J gene TRBJ2-1, with TRBD2 matching 9 bases. V trimming: 8 bases; J trimming: 4 bases; junction bases outside the gene matches: 9. Germline V gene sequence: CDR1 MNHNS, CDR2 SASEGT. This CDR3 is 15 amino acids long. CDR3 sequence (DNA): TGTGCCAGCCCGACCTTAGCGGGAGCTTACAATGAGCAGTTCTTC. It yields the protein CASPTLAGAYNEQFF.